This T cell receptor beta chain was identified in a study of vaccination effects on CD4 cells after COVID-19. V lost 3 bases to trimming and J lost 4 bases; unmatched junction nucleotides: 11. The CDR3 totals 17 residues. Germline values: CDR1 SGDLS, CDR2 YYNGEE. ViraFEST assay sequencing came after antigen-specific CD4+ T cells were expanded with viral peptide pools. With roughly 10 days of culture completed, CD4+ T cells were isolated. The healthy vaccine recipients, who had no prior SARS-CoV-2 infection, showed negative nucleocapsid antibodies. Around 2.2 million PBMC per well received approximately 10 IU/ml IL-2 and around 11 ug/ml peptides in culture. Repertoires were generated with immunoSEQ multiplex PCR, while TCRdb's copy carries only in-frame clones and drops some. Counted here are tens of thousands of clones, approximately 77% occurring once; the ten biggest clones make up roughly a fifth.

Points from the study as a whole: Long after vaccination, the clones induced by infection and by vaccine shrank markedly in size.

The sample holds one count of this clone. Its antigen is not known. This material consisted of CD4+ T cells from PBMCs cultured with HCoV-NL63 spike peptides, taken before COVID-19 vaccination. V and J are TRBV9 and TRBJ2-2; 8 bases map to TRBD2. This receptor was identified in a human donor who received a COVID-19 vaccine. The CDR3 DNA is TGTGCCAGCAGCGCAACCTCCCGGGGGGGAGTCACCGGGGAGCTGTTTTTT. Protein sequence: CASSATSRGGVTGELFF.